This entry lists 21 T cell receptor beta chains sequenced from one sample in a study of blood T cell repertoires in COVID-19. TCRdb keeps only in-frame clones here, not all; method: immunoSEQ multiplex PCR. Of around 190,000 clones detected, around 79% appear once; the ten largest clones hold about 6.5%. The sample taken for sequencing was peripheral blood. The receptor set was obtained from a woman aged 40 to 49 with COVID-19, enrolled during active disease.

The chain carries TRBV27 and TRBJ2-5; 7 bases are shared with TRBD1. This CDR3 is built from 14 residues. Germline V gives CDR1 MNHEY, CDR2 SMNVEV (reference sequence). The V and J ends lost 6 bases and 3 bases, in that order; junction bases with no gene match: 7. CDR3: CASRTRQGEETQYF. The CDR3 bases are TGTGCCAGCAGAACTAGGCAGGGGGAAGAGACCCAGTACTTC.

This clone was seen a few times. The chain carries TRBV19 and TRBJ2-6; 9 nucleotides match TRBD1. Per the germline V gene, CDR1 is LNHDA and CDR2 is SQIVND (reference sequence). This CDR3 is built from 18 residues. The V and J ends lost 5 bases and 2 bases, in that order; junction bases with no gene match: 10. CDR3 bases: TGTGCCAGTAGTGCTGGGGGGACAGGGTACCCTGGGGCCAACGTCCTGACTTTC. Translated: CASSAGGTGYPGANVLTF.

The CDR3 coding sequence is TGCGCCAGCAGCTTGTCTACGAACACTGAAGCTTTCTTT. It is translated as CASSLSTNTEAFF. The V call is TRBV5-1, the J call TRBJ1-1, with D unclear. This CDR3 is 13 amino acids long. V lost 1 base and J 1 base, leaving 5 bases between the germline ends. Germline CDR1 reads SGHRS; CDR2 reads YFSETQ.

The DNA for the CDR3 is TGTGCCAGCAGCTTACAGGGGTTTGCTGGCTACACCTTC. This gives the protein CASSLQGFAGYTF. The chain has TRBV11-1 and TRBJ1-2; TRBD1 might be the D (6 bases). The CDR3 contains 13 residues. The ends were cut back, 2 bases at V and 7 bases at J, with 11 bases in the middle. Germline V gene lookup returns CDR1 SGHAT and CDR2 FQDESV (reference sequence).

The V gene is TRBV4-1, the J gene TRBJ2-2, with TRBD2 matching 10 bases. This CDR3 contains 17 residues. Germline CDR1 reads MGHRA; CDR2 reads YSYEKL. V shed 1 base, J shed 4 bases, and the junction held 6 bases outside the gene matches. The DNA for the CDR3 is TGCGCCAGCAGCCAAGGGTCGGGACTAGCGCGCACCGGGGAGCTGTTTTTT. Residues: CASSQGSGLARTGELFF.

This chain uses TRBV3-1 (or the pseudogene TRBV3-2) with TRBJ2-1; TRBD2 matches 9 bases. Unmatched junction bases numbered 6, after V lost 8 bases and J lost 4 bases. CDR3 length: 14 amino acids. The germline CDR1 and CDR2 sequences are LGHDT and YNNKEL (reference sequence). In DNA, the CDR3 is TGTGCCAGCGGAGCGGGGGGATTTTACAATGAGCAGTTCTTC. It is translated as CASGAGGFYNEQFF.

About this clone itself: A much larger clone sits a single nucleotide away, making a read error possible. This rearrangement joins TRBV14 to TRBJ1-1; 8 bases line up with TRBD1. The germline V gene has CDR1 SGHDN and CDR2 FVKESK. V was clipped by 5 bases and J by 3 bases; unmatched bases: 2. This CDR3 spans 13 amino acids. Here the CDR3 reads CASSLQGDTEAFF. The CDR3 nucleotides read TGTGCCAGCAGCTTACAGGGGGACACTGAAGCTTTCTTT.

The chain combines TRBV11-3 with TRBJ2-7, with D perhaps TRBD1 (6 bases). The CDR3 length is 16 residues. Looked up from germline, CDR1 is SGHNT and CDR2 is YENEEA. Trimming removed 1 base at V and 1 base at J, with 14 bases between. The DNA for the CDR3 is TGTGCCAGCAGCTTAGGTGGGACACTGGGGTCCTACGAGCAGTACTTC. This encodes CASSLGGTLGSYEQYF.

The rearrangement links TRBV5-6 to TRBJ1-1; TRBD1 matches at 7 bases. Germline CDR1 reads SGHDT; CDR2 reads YYEEEE. The J segment lost 0 bases and the V segment lost 4 bases, leaving 6 bases of the junction unmatched. CDR3 size: 15 residues. The CDR3 region is CASSPTGPMNTEAFF. DNA of the CDR3: TGTGCCAGCAGCCCGACAGGGCCGATGAACACTGAAGCTTTCTTT.

The J gene is TRBJ2-2, the V gene TRBV18; D unclear. With 6 bases removed from V and 8 bases from J, the gap between germline ends came to 10 bases. The CDR3 contains 12 residues. Germline V gene sequence: CDR1 KGHSH, CDR2 LQKENI. The CDR3, as DNA: TGTGCCAGCTCCCCGCAAGCGGGGGAGCTGTTTTTT. It translates to CASSPQAGELFF. Full variable domain (outside the CDR3, taken from reference TRBV18 and TRBJ2-2): NAGVMQNPRHLVRRRGQEARLRCSPMKGHSHVYWYRQLPEEGLKFMVYLQKENIIDESGMPKERFSAEFPKEGPSILRIQQVVRGDSAAYFCASSPQAGELFFGEGSRLTVL.

This clone was detected only once. CDR3 sequence: CASSVASAGNTIYF. The CDR3 region has the DNA TGTGCCAGCAGCGTAGCGTCAGCTGGAAACACCATATATTTT. The chain recombines TRBV9 with TRBJ1-3, with D unclear. Trimming shortened V by 0 bases and J by 2 bases, and 6 bases separated the two germline ends. Germline CDR1 and CDR2: SGDLS and YYNGEE. The CDR3 extends over 14 amino acids.

The CDR3 is CASSILQGIKGNTEAFF. CDR3 in DNA: TGTGCCAGTAGTATCCTGCAGGGTATAAAGGGGAACACTGAAGCTTTCTTT. This chain links TRBV19 with TRBJ1-1; D is possibly TRBD1 (5 bases). The CDR3 totals 17 residues. V dropped 3 bases and J dropped 1 base, with 18 bases sitting between them. Germline V gene sequence: CDR1 LNHDA, CDR2 SQIVND (reference sequence).

The chain carries TRBV6-6 and TRBJ2-7; TRBD1 agrees at 9 bases. V was clipped by 6 bases and J by 5 bases; unmatched bases: 17. The CDR3 loop spans 17 amino acids. Germline assignment: CDR1 MNHNY and CDR2 SVGAGI (reference sequence). This CDR3 reads CASRRRGITGGGHEQYF. For the CDR3, the DNA is TGTGCCAGCAGACGACGAGGTATCACAGGGGGCGGCCACGAGCAGTACTTC.

The rearrangement links TRBV7-9 to TRBJ2-7, with 10 positions matching TRBD1. Trimming cost V 5 bases and J 12 bases; bases outside gene matches: 7. Looked up from germline, CDR1 is SEHNR and CDR2 is FQNEAQ (reference sequence). CDR3 length equals 12 residues. The CDR3 region has the DNA TGTGCCAGCAGCCAGACAGGGGGCGGTGCGTACTTC. It codes for CASSQTGGGAYF.

The chain joins TRBV5-4 to TRBJ2-1; 7 bases align to TRBD2. J was trimmed by 9 bases and V by 4 bases; bases with no gene match: 4. CDR3 length: 12 amino acids. The germline V gene encodes CDR1 SGHNT and CDR2 YYREEE (reference sequence). CDR3 nucleotide sequence: TGTGCCAGCAGCACAGAGCGGGGTGAGCAGTTCTTC. It yields the protein CASSTERGEQFF.

The chain is built from TRBV5-1 and TRBJ2-7; D unresolved. V was clipped by 3 bases and J by 6 bases, with 13 bases between them. From germline, CDR1 is SGHRS and CDR2 YFSETQ. The CDR3 is 13 amino acids. In nucleotides, the CDR3 is TGCGCCAGCAGCTCCTACATGGAGTCCGAGCAGTACTTC. Protein product: CASSSYMESEQYF.

The J gene is TRBJ2-7, the V gene TRBV27, with D possibly being TRBD2 (6 bases). CDR3 length equals 19 residues. Deletions cut 4 bases from V and 2 bases from J, with 27 bases between. In germline, CDR1 is MNHEY, CDR2 SMNVEV (reference sequence). The CDR3 bases are TGTGCCAGCAGTTGGGGGGACTCGAGCGGCCACTTAGGGACCTACGAGCAGTACTTC. It specifies CASSWGDSSGHLGTYEQYF.

This clone has a single count. This sample includes further DNA sequences coding for the same CDR3. This sequence joins TRBV19 and TRBJ1-5; D not resolved. Germline loops: CDR1 LNHDA, CDR2 SQIVND (reference sequence). Deletions cut 4 bases from V and 2 bases from J, with 9 bases between. CDR3 length: 14 residues. Written as DNA, the CDR3 is TGTGCCAGTAGTAACAGCGGGGGCAATCAGCCCCAGCATTTT. Its translation is CASSNSGGNQPQHF.

V usage is TRBV7-2 and J usage is TRBJ2-2, with 13 bases identical to TRBD2. The V gene end was trimmed by 3 bases and the J gene end by 1 base; junction bases not matched to a gene: 2. The CDR3 consists of 17 residues. CDR1 SGHTA and CDR2 FQGNSA come from the germline V gene. CDR3 in amino acids: CASSLRLAGGNTGELFF. CDR3 in DNA: TGTGCCAGCAGCTTGCGACTAGCGGGAGGGAACACCGGGGAGCTGTTTTTT.

The rearrangement uses TRBV12-3 or TRBV12-4 and TRBJ1-1, with a weak D call TRBD1 (6 bases). V gave up 7 bases and J gave up 5 bases, with 14 bases separating them. The CDR3 totals 13 residues. The CDR3 is CASILGGATEAFF. The CDR3 region has the DNA TGTGCCAGCATCCTAGGGGGGGCAACTGAAGCTTTCTTT.

V and J are TRBV4-3 and TRBJ2-5, with D possibly being TRBD2 (7 bases). Germline-derived CDR1 and CDR2 are LGHNA and YSLEER. The CDR3 has 17 amino acids. V was shortened by 0 bases and J by 5 bases, with 19 bases between the two germline ends. The DNA of the CDR3 is TGCGCCAGCAGCCAAGATCTGGAGGGGGGGCCCCGGGAGACCCAGTACTTC. The encoded protein is CASSQDLEGGPRETQYF.